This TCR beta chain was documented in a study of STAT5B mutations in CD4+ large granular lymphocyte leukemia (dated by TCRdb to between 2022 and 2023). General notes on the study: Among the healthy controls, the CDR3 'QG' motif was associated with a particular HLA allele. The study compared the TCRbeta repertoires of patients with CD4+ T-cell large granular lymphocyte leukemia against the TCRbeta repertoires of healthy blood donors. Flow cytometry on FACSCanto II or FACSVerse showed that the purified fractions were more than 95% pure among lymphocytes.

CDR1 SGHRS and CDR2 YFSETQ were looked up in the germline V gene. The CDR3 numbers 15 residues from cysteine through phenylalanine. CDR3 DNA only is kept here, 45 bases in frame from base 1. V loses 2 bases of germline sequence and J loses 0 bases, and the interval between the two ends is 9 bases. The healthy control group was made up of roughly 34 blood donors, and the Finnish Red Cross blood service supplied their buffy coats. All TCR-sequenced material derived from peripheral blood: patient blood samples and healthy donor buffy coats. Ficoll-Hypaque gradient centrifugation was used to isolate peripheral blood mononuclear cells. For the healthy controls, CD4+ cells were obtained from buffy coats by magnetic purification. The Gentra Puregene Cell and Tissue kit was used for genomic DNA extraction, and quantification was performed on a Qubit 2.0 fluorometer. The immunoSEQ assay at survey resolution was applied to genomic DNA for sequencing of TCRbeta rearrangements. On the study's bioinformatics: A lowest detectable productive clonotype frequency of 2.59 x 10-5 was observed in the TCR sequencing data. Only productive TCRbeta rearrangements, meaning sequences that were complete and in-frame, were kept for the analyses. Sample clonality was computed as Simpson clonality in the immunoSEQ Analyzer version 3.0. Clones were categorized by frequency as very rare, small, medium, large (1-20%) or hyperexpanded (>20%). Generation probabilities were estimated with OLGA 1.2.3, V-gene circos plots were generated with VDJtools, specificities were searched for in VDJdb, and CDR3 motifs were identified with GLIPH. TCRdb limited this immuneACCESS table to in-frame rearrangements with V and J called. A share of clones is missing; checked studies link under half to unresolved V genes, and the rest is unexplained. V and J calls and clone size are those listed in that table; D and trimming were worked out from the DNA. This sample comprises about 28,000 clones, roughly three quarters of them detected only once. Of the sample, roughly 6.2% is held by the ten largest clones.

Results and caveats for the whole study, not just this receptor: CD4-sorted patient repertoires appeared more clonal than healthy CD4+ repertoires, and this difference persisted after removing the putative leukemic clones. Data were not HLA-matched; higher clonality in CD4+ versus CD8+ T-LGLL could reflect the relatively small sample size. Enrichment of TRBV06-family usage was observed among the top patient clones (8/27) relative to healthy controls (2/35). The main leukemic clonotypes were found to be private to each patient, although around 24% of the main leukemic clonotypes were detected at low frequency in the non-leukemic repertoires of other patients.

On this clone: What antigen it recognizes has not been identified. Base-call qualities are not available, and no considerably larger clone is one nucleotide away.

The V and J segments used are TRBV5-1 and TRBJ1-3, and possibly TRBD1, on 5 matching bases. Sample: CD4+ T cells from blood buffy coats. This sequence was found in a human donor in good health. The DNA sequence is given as TGCGCCAGCAGCTTCCAGGGTAGCTCTGGAAACACCATATATTTT. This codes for CASSFQGSSGNTIYF.